This entry features one TCR beta chain sequence. The target of this receptor is not known. No much larger clonotype is one base removed from it; base qualities were not supplied. This sample was included in a study of vaccination effects on CD4 cells after COVID-19 (dated by TCRdb to between 2021 and 2022). Some background on the complete study: Two doses of either the BNT162b2 or the mRNA-1273 mRNA SARS-CoV-2 vaccine were administered to participants. The Oncomine TCR Beta short-read assay on an Illumina iSeq 100 was used to sequence cultures from other donors in the study. The full study included some eleven COVID-19 convalescent patients and several SARS-CoV-2-naive healthy vaccine recipients. In both COVID-19 convalescent patients and infection-naive vaccine recipients, the study compared SARS-CoV-2 spike-specific CD4+ TCR repertoires from before mRNA vaccination with those from after it.

The method was the immunoSEQ multiplex PCR assay. DNA from the cultured, isolated CD4+ T cells was subjected to TCR beta CDR3 sequencing. As for the authors' bioinformatics: Non-productive TCR sequences were removed, reads were trimmed to the CDR3 region, and CDR3s of at least 7 amino acids were retained. Antigen-specific clonotypes were identified with the MANAFEST web app by comparing expansion in peptide wells against reference cultures. For clones to be considered positive, expansion at FDR<0.05 versus reference and all other wells, an odds ratio above 5, and a frequency above 0.1% in two replicate wells were required. A clonotype was defined as cross-reactive if the clonotype was significantly expanded both in SARS-CoV-2 spike wells and in at least one common cold coronavirus spike condition. Levenshtein distance calculated with the stringdist R package was used to assess CDR3 similarity, and unrooted trees were constructed with ape in R 3.6.1. Not all clones reach the TCRdb copy of this immuneACCESS table, which keeps in-frame sequences only. Checked studies attribute under half of the gap to unresolved V genes and leave the rest unexplained. For V, J and clone size, that table is used; D and trimming come from the DNA. The sample table contains about 23,000 clones; only one count was recorded for about 63% of them. The ten biggest clones cover about 9.9% of the sample.

Broader findings and caveats from the paper: The study was limited by a small number of convalescent patients and lacked early post-infection timepoints. Marked clonal contraction was observed in both infection-induced and vaccine-induced clones at late post-vaccination timepoints, consistent with waning T cell responses. Among healthy vaccine recipients, nearly all vaccine-induced clones were SARS-CoV-2 mono-reactive, and only 1 of 255 was cross-reactive with common cold coronaviruses.

To identify antigen-specific CD4+ T cell clonotypes by their expansion, the ViraFEST assay first stimulated PBMC with viral peptide pools and then applied TCR sequencing. After approximately 11 days of culture, CD4+ T cells were isolated with the EasySep CD4+ T cell isolation kit. The absence of prior SARS-CoV-2 infection in healthy vaccine recipients was confirmed by negative nucleocapsid antibodies before and after vaccination. Each well held more than 1.5 million PBMC cultured in IMDM containing around 5% human AB serum, 8.5 to 10 IU/ml IL-2 and gentamicin, along with approximately 10 ug/ml peptides. On days 3 and 7, half of the culture medium was replaced with fresh IL-2-containing medium. Unless noted otherwise, every peptide stimulation condition was grown in triplicate wells. Using Ficoll-Paque Plus gradient centrifugation, PBMC were separated from whole blood and then either used fresh or cryopreserved at -140C. Overlapping peptide pools spanned the spike proteins of SARS-CoV-2 and the common cold coronaviruses HCoV-NL63, HCoV-OC43 and HCoV-229E. The QIAamp micro DNA kit was used to extract genomic DNA from the cultured CD4+ T cells.

V and J are truncated by 3 bases and 0 bases respectively, leaving an intervening sequence of 10 bases. The CDR3 runs 15 amino acids, cysteine and phenylalanine included. Only CDR3 DNA remains: 45 bases, in frame from the first base. Via the germline V gene, CDR1 is MRHNA and CDR2 SNTAGT. The V gene is TRBV6-4 and the J gene is TRBJ2-3, with the D call tentatively TRBD1 or TRBD2, each fitting 5 bases. The source was CD4+ T cells from PBMCs cultured with HCoV-NL63 spike peptides, collected before COVID-19 vaccination. The intended sense of this specimen's cell subset or site label: HCoV-NL63 spike overlapping peptide pool stimulation. This receptor was obtained from a human donor who received a COVID-19 vaccine. The CDR3 reads CASSDGGSSTDTQYF. The DNA reads TGTGCCAGCAGTGATGGGGGATCTAGCACAGATACGCAGTATTTT.